These T cell receptor beta chains were read from a single sample in a study of T cell responses to AZD1222 COVID-19 vaccine. TCRdb keeps only in-frame clones here, not all; method: immunoSEQ multiplex PCR. Among 130,000 or so clones listed, about 86% were seen once. This specimen consisted of peripheral blood, obtained on day 0 of AZD1222 vaccination. These receptor sequences come from an adult in good health. Each CDR3 is given with its conserved first and last residue. A D gene is named only where the DNA matches it firmly. Clone size is not always given. Where it is, it says once, few, many or a class for expanded clones.

v_call,clone_size,d_call,j_call,cdr3_nt,cdr3_aa
TRBV7-3,once,.,TRBJ1-1,TGTGCCAGCAGCGCCCTGCGGAGCACTGAAGCTTTCTTT,CASSALRSTEAFF
TRBV2,once,.,TRBJ2-2,TGTGCCAGCAAATTGGTCCGGGACACCTACACCGGGGAGCTGTTTTTT,CASKLVRDTYTGELFF
TRBV5-4,.,.,TRBJ2-7,TGTGCCAGCAGCTTGGAGGGGGGGGCCTACGAGCAGTACTTC,CASSLEGGAYEQYF
TRBV6-5,.,.,TRBJ1-5,TGTGCCAGCAAAGCCGATAGCAATCAGCCCCAGCATTTT,CASKADSNQPQHF
TRBV5-1,once,.,TRBJ2-7,TGCGCCAGCAGCTTGGGGACAGATGGGGGTTTTTACGAGCAGTACTTC,CASSLGTDGGFYEQYF
TRBV19,.,.,TRBJ1-2,TGTGCCAGTAGTTCCGGGCTCTCTAGCGGCTACACCTTC,CASSSGLSSGYTF
TRBV10-3,.,TRBD2,TRBJ2-3,TGTGCCATCAGAGGGACTAGCGGGGGGGCCGTAGATACGCAGTATTTT,CAIRGTSGGAVDTQYF
TRBV30,.,.,TRBJ2-1,TGTGCCTACCAATCAGGGATATACAATGAGCAGTTCTTC,CAYQSGIYNEQFF
TRBV7-2,once,.,TRBJ1-2,TGTGCCAGCAGCAGAGACGGCCCTAACTATGGCTACACCTTC,CASSRDGPNYGYTF
TRBV6-5,once,TRBD1,TRBJ1-2,TGTGCCAGCGGACAGGGGCCCTATGGCTACACCTTC,CASGQGPYGYTF
TRBV28,.,.,TRBJ1-5,TGTGCCAGCAGTTTACCAGCTTTTAATCAGCCCCAGCATTTT,CASSLPAFNQPQHF
TRBV11-2,.,.,TRBJ2-5,TGTGCCAGCAGCTTAAGGAGGGTCGTGGAGACCCAGTACTTC,CASSLRRVVETQYF
TRBV29-1,once,.,TRBJ2-3,TGCAGCGTCGTGCCCTTTGCGGGCAGCAGGTATACGCAGTATTTT,CSVVPFAGSRYTQYF
TRBV7-6,once,.,TRBJ2-3,TGTGCCAGCAGCTCAATTCGACAGAAAGCAGATACGCAGTATTTT,CASSSIRQKADTQYF
TRBV19,.,.,TRBJ1-1,TGTGCCAGTAGTATATGGGGCGGGTCCGGCACTGAAGCTTTCTTT,CASSIWGGSGTEAFF
TRBV3-1/TRBV3-2,.,.,TRBJ1-2,TGTGCCAGCAGCCAAGGACGAGGGTATGGCTACACCTTC,CASSQGRGYGYTF
TRBV18,.,.,TRBJ2-6,TGTGCCAGCTCACCAATGGGACCTGACTCTGGGGCCAACGTCCTGACTTTC,CASSPMGPDSGANVLTF
TRBV7-2,.,.,TRBJ1-5,TGTGCCAGCAGCTTAGAAGGGGGCAATCAGCCCCAGCATTTT,CASSLEGGNQPQHF
TRBV3-1/TRBV3-2,.,.,TRBJ2-2,TGTGCCAGCAGCATCCTGGGCGGCCAACCGAACACCGGGGAGCTGTTTTTT,CASSILGGQPNTGELFF
TRBV3-1/TRBV3-2,.,.,TRBJ1-2,TGTGCCAGCAGCCAAACAGGGAGCCCGTATGGCTACACCTTC,CASSQTGSPYGYTF
TRBV2,.,.,TRBJ2-5,TGTGCCAGCAGTGAAAGGGGCAGAATTTTGAAGCAAGAGACCCAGTACTTC,CASSERGRILKQETQYF
TRBV6-1,.,.,TRBJ2-7,TGTGCCAGCAGTGAAGCCGCACAGTTCCCTACCTACGAGCAGTACTTC,CASSEAAQFPTYEQYF
TRBV18,.,TRBD2,TRBJ2-1,TGTGCCAGCTCACCACGTGGACTAGCGGCTGAGCAGTTCTTC,CASSPRGLAAEQFF
TRBV28,.,.,TRBJ1-2,TGTGCCAGCAGTACCCCCGGAGGGGGTTTCTATGGCTACACCTTC,CASSTPGGGFYGYTF
TRBV19,once,.,TRBJ1-1,TGTGCCAGTAGTATCTACAGGGATCCGGGCACTGAAGCTTTCTTT,CASSIYRDPGTEAFF
TRBV11-1,.,.,TRBJ1-1,TGTGCCAGCAGCTTAGGACCTTCAGGGAACACTGAAGCTTTCTTT,CASSLGPSGNTEAFF
TRBV9,.,TRBD1,TRBJ2-2,TGTGCCAGCACGGACAGGGCCACAATCGGGGAGCTGTTTTTT,CASTDRATIGELFF
TRBV5-4,.,TRBD1,TRBJ2-7,TGTGCCAGCAGCCGGGACAGACCGTACGAGCAGTACTTC,CASSRDRPYEQYF
TRBV4-3,.,TRBD1,TRBJ1-2,TGCGCCAGCAGCCAAGATCCGGCAGGGGGACTGTCTGGCTACACCTTC,CASSQDPAGGLSGYTF
TRBV28,.,TRBD1,TRBJ1-4,TGTGCCAGCAGGGACCCCGGGACAGTTAATGAAAAACTGTTTTTT,CASRDPGTVNEKLFF
TRBV6-6,.,.,TRBJ1-1,TGTGCCAGCAGTTACCGGACAGTGGCCACTGAAGCTTTCTTT,CASSYRTVATEAFF
TRBV9,.,TRBD1,TRBJ1-1,TGTGCCAGCAGCGGAGACAGGGTGGGCACTGAAGCTTTCTTT,CASSGDRVGTEAFF
TRBV18,.,TRBD1,TRBJ2-2,TGTGCCAGCTCACCGCCGCTTGACAGGGGTTCCGGGGAGCTGTTTTTT,CASSPPLDRGSGELFF
TRBV2,.,TRBD1,TRBJ2-1,TGTGCCAGCAGGGGCGAACAGGGGGACGTGAGCCGTTTCTTC,CASRGEQGDVSRFF
TRBV9,.,TRBD2,TRBJ2-3,TGTGCCAGCAGCGTAGGACTAGCGGGGGGCGGAGGTACGCAGTATTTT,CASSVGLAGGGGTQYF
TRBV5-8,.,TRBD2,TRBJ2-1,TGTGCCAGCAGCTCCGAAGCGGGAGTGGAGTACAATGAGCAGTTCTTC,CASSSEAGVEYNEQFF
TRBV5-4,.,.,TRBJ2-7,TGTGCCAGCAGCTTGGGACGGCCCAGGGACTCCTACGAGCAGTACTTC,CASSLGRPRDSYEQYF
TRBV18,.,.,TRBJ2-7,TGTGCCAGCTCACCACCCGGACAAAACGAGCAGTACTTC,CASSPPGQNEQYF
TRBV5-6,.,.,TRBJ2-7,TGTGCCAGCAGCTTGGCCGATAGCCGCGAGCAGTACTTC,CASSLADSREQYF
TRBV5-1,.,.,TRBJ2-5,TGCGCCAGCAGCTTGGTGACGGGGGTCGGGGAGACCCAGTACTTC,CASSLVTGVGETQYF
TRBV6-5,.,TRBD1,TRBJ2-5,TGTGCCAGCAGTTACCTGGGGACAGGGGGAGAGACCCAGTACTTC,CASSYLGTGGETQYF
TRBV9,.,.,TRBJ2-5,TGTGCCAGCAGCGTAGGGGCGGGGATCCAAGAGACCCAGTACTTC,CASSVGAGIQETQYF
TRBV12-3/TRBV12-4,.,.,TRBJ1-2,TGTGCCAGCAGTTGGGGAGGCGGCTACACCTTC,CASSWGGGYTF
TRBV6-6,once,.,TRBJ2-5,TGTGCCAGCAGCTACCCGAGGGAGACCCAGTACTTC,CASSYPRETQYF
TRBV28,.,TRBD2,TRBJ2-1,TGTGCCAGCAGTTTATGGGGGACTAGCGGGAATGAGCAGTTCTTC,CASSLWGTSGNEQFF
TRBV6-6,.,.,TRBJ1-5,TGTGCCAGCGTATTGGGCATGGACCAGCCCCAGCATTTT,CASVLGMDQPQHF
TRBV27,.,TRBD2,TRBJ2-7,TGTGCCAGCAGTCCCGGGACTAGCGTTTCCGAGCAGTACTTC,CASSPGTSVSEQYF
TRBV29-1,.,TRBD1,TRBJ2-7,TGCAGCGCGGAGACAGGGAGCTCCTACGAGCAGTACTTC,CSAETGSSYEQYF
TRBV2,.,.,TRBJ2-5,TGTGCCAGCAGTGAAGCCAGTAAGACGGAGACCCAGTACTTC,CASSEASKTETQYF
TRBV28,many,TRBD1,TRBJ1-3,TGTGCCAGCAGTTTAATACAGGGGCTATCGGGAAACACCATATATTTT,CASSLIQGLSGNTIYF
TRBV4-3,.,.,TRBJ1-3,TGCGCCAGCAGCCAAGGATTAACTGGAAACACCATATATTTT,CASSQGLTGNTIYF
TRBV6-9,.,TRBD2,TRBJ2-7,TGTGCCAGCTCGGGACTAGCCTACGAGCAGTACTTC,CASSGLAYEQYF
TRBV6-5,.,.,TRBJ2-3,TGTGCCAGCAGTTACTCACTCGGCACAGATACGCAGTATTTT,CASSYSLGTDTQYF
TRBV11-2,.,.,TRBJ1-1,TGTGCCAGCAGCTTAAAGAGGAACACTGAAGCTTTCTTT,CASSLKRNTEAFF